The 13 T cell receptor beta chains given below trace back to one sample, sequenced in a study of shared clonotypes between healthy human individuals (dated by TCRdb to 2018 to 2021). To prepare the library, the immunoSEQ multiplex PCR assay was applied. TCRdb limited this immuneACCESS table to in-frame rearrangements with V and J called. A share of clones is missing; checked studies link under half to unresolved V genes, and the rest is unexplained. The sample includes 740,000 or so clones, with less than 80% observed a single time. Clones ranked in the top ten supply roughly 2% of the sample. The sequenced sample consisted of memory CD4+ T cells sorted from blood. The cell subset or site label here, explained by the study, means: CD45RA-negative fraction. The receptors here all came from a woman aged 25 to 45 in good health.

V is TRBV6-6 and J is TRBJ2-7, with 8 bases matching TRBD1. V lost 5 bases, J lost 6 bases, and 9 bases stayed unmatched. This CDR3 has 14 amino acids. Germline CDR1 reads MNHNY; CDR2 reads SVGAGI (reference sequence). The CDR3 bases are TGTGCCAGCAGTCCCGGGACAGGATACGGCGAGCAGTACTTC. Translated: CASSPGTGYGEQYF.

This clone was observed many times. The chain uses TRBV19 and TRBJ1-2, with 10 bases aligning to TRBD1. This CDR3 comprises 14 residues. J was trimmed by 7 bases and V by 6 bases; bases with no gene match: 8. Germline lookup yields CDR1 LNHDA and CDR2 SQIVND (reference sequence). CDR3 nucleotides: TGTGCCAGTAGCGACAGGGGGCGGCCGGCTGGCTACACCTTC. Translating it yields CASSDRGRPAGYTF.

With regard to this clone: Other nucleotide sequences from this sample produce the same CDR3. The chain carries TRBV18 and TRBJ1-1, with D unresolved. The CDR3 is 13 amino acids. CDR1 is KGHSH, CDR2 LQKENI, per germline. V was shortened by 5 bases and J by 1 base, with 8 bases between the two germline ends. The CDR3 protein is CASSSTENTEAFF. The CDR3 region has the DNA TGTGCCAGCTCATCAACAGAGAACACTGAAGCTTTCTTT.

The V gene is TRBV7-2, the J gene TRBJ1-2; D gene uncertain. Trimming removed 6 bases from V and 1 base from J, with 15 bases in between. Germline CDR1 is SGHTA and CDR2 is FQGNSA. The length of the CDR3 is 15 residues. DNA for the CDR3: TGTGCCAGCAGGAATAAGGGCGGTGTTAACTATGGCTACACCTTC. Amino acid sequence: CASRNKGGVNYGYTF. The full variable domain, with the rest looked up from reference TRBV7-2 and TRBJ1-2, is GAGVSQSPSNKVTEKGKDVELRCDPISGHTALYWYRQSLGQGLEFLIYFQGNSAPDKSGLPSDRFSAERTGGSVSTLTIQRTQQEDSAVYLCASRNKGGVNYGYTFGSGTRLTVV.

In regard to this clone: Other DNA sequences within the sample encode an identical CDR3. The V call is TRBV6-5, the J call TRBJ2-1; 10 positions match TRBD2. This CDR3 has 15 residues. CDR1 is MNHEY and CDR2 is SVGAGI in the germline V gene. V lost 6 bases and J lost 3; bases outside the gene matches: 5. CDR3 nucleotides: TGTGCCAGCAGCCTATCTAGCGGGAGCTACAATGAGCAGTTCTTC. Residues: CASSLSSGSYNEQFF.

This clone was seen only a few times. This rearrangement joins TRBV7-2 to TRBJ2-1; possibly TRBD1 or TRBD2 for D (6 bases each). Germline CDR1 reads SGHTA; CDR2 reads FQGNSA. Trimming took off 2 bases at V and 8 bases at J, with 13 bases between the two ends. The CDR3 covers 14 residues. In DNA form, the CDR3 reads TGTGCCAGCAGCTTAATAGGGGGGAAGTATGAGCAGTTCTTC. Its protein is CASSLIGGKYEQFF.

This clone was seen once. V usage is TRBV19 and J usage is TRBJ1-1, with D tentatively TRBD1 (6 bases). The V end was cut by 7 bases, the J end by 1 base, with 16 bases between. The CDR3 is made up of 15 amino acids. Germline CDR1 and CDR2: LNHDA and SQIVND (reference sequence). This chain's CDR3 is CASTGGARGNTEAFF. The CDR3 bases are TGTGCCAGTACGGGCGGGGCCAGGGGGAACACTGAAGCTTTCTTT.

This chain links TRBV7-9 with TRBJ2-2; D not resolved. V lost 3 bases and J 4 bases, leaving 9 bases between the germline ends. Per the germline V gene, CDR1 is SEHNR and CDR2 is FQNEAQ (reference sequence). The CDR3 length is 14 residues. CDR3 DNA: TGTGCCAGCAGCTTTGGGTATTTCACCGGGGAGCTGTTTTTT. Translating gives CASSFGYFTGELFF. Full variable domain (outside the CDR3, taken from reference TRBV7-9 and TRBJ2-2): DTGVSQNPRHKITKRGQNVTFRCDPISEHNRLYWYRQTLGQGPEFLTYFQNEAQLEKSRLLSDRFSAERPKGSFSTLEIQRTEQGDSAMYLCASSFGYFTGELFFGEGSRLTVL.

The V gene is TRBV29-1, the J gene TRBJ2-1, with a tentative D call TRBD1 (5 bases). The V end was cut by 5 bases, the J end by 5 bases, with 16 bases between. Germline V CDR1 and CDR2: SQVTM, ANQGSEA. The CDR3 contains 14 residues. DNA for the CDR3: TGCAGCGTTAGGGGTCAACAGGACCACAATGAGCAGTTCTTC. Translating it yields CSVRGQQDHNEQFF.

This clone has more than one count but fewer than ten. The chain combines TRBV7-9 with TRBJ2-1; TRBD2 aligns across 9 bases. Germline V lookup: CDR1 SEHNR, CDR2 FQNEAQ (reference sequence). The CDR3 runs 14 residues. V lost 10 bases, J lost 5 bases, and 9 bases stayed unmatched. The CDR3 nucleotides are TGTGCCACCACACGGACTAGCGCTAACAATGAGCAGTTCTTC. As protein: CATTRTSANNEQFF.

V and J are TRBV5-1 and TRBJ2-2; possible D gene TRBD2, 5 bases. V was pared by 0 bases and J by 3 bases, with 9 bases between. The germline V gene has CDR1 SGHRS and CDR2 YFSETQ. CDR3 length: 15 amino acids. The CDR3 loop reads CASSLGGKHTGELFF. For the CDR3, the DNA is TGCGCCAGCAGCTTGGGAGGGAAACACACCGGGGAGCTGTTTTTT.

The rearrangement uses TRBV27 and TRBJ1-2; 7 bases are a match to TRBD1. CDR3 length equals 14 residues. Per the germline V gene, CDR1 is MNHEY and CDR2 is SMNVEV (reference sequence). V shed 1 base and J 4 bases; nucleotides not matched to a gene: 3. The CDR3 DNA reads as TGTGCCAGCAGTTTATATGGGGACAGCTATGGCTACACCTTC. It codes for CASSLYGDSYGYTF.

The CDR3 DNA is TGTGCCAGCAGTTTACGGGCCGCGCCTAATGAGCAGTTCTTC. This translates into CASSLRAAPNEQFF. This chain connects TRBV28 to TRBJ2-1; D not resolved. V gave up 2 bases and J gave up 7 bases, with 12 bases separating them. The CDR3 covers 14 residues. Germline-derived CDR1 and CDR2 are MDHEN and SYDVKM. Full variable domain (missing parts from reference TRBV28 and TRBJ2-1): DVKVTQSSRYLVKRTGEKVFLECVQDMDHENMFWYRQDPGLGLRLIYFSYDVKMKEKGDIPEGYSVSREKKERFSLILESASTNQTSMYLCASSLRAAPNEQFFGPGTRLTVL.